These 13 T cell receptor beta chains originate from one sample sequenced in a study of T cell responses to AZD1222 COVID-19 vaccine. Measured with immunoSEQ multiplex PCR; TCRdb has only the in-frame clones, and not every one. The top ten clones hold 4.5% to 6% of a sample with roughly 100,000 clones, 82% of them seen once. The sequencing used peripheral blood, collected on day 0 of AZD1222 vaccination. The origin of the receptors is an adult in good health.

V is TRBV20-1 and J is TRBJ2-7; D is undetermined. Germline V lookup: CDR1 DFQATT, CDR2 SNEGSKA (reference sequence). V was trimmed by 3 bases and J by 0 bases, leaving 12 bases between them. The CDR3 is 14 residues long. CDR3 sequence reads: CSASGLESSYEQYF. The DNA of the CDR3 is TGCAGTGCTAGTGGCCTTGAAAGCTCCTACGAGCAGTACTTC.

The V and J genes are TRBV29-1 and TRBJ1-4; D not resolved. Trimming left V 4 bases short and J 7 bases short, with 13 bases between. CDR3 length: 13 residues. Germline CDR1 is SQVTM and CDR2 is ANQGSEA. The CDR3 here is CSVVEGLGEKLFF. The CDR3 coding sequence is TGCAGCGTTGTTGAAGGGCTTGGTGAAAAACTGTTTTTT.

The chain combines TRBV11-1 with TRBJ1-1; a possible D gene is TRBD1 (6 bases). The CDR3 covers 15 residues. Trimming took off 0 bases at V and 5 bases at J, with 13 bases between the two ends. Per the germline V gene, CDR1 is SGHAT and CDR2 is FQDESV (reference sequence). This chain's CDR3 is CASSLAAGVYTEAFF. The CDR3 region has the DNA TGTGCCAGCAGCTTAGCGGCAGGGGTTTATACTGAAGCTTTCTTT.

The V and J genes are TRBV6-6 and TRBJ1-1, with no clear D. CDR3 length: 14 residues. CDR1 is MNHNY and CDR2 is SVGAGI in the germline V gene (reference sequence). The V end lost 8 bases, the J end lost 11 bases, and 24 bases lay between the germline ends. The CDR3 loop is CASSTGGGVQGAFF. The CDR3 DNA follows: TGTGCCAGCTCCACGGGAGGCGGGGTCCAAGGCGCTTTCTTT.

The CDR3 loop reads CASSYRAVGGGNEQFF. The CDR3, as DNA: TGTGCCAGCAGTTACCGGGCCGTAGGAGGGGGTAATGAGCAGTTCTTC. The V gene is TRBV6-5, the J gene TRBJ2-1, with D perhaps matching TRBD1 or TRBD2 (6 bases each). The ends were cut back, 2 bases at V and 7 bases at J, with 18 bases in the middle. CDR3 size: 16 residues. Germline-derived CDR1 and CDR2 are MNHEY and SVGAGI.

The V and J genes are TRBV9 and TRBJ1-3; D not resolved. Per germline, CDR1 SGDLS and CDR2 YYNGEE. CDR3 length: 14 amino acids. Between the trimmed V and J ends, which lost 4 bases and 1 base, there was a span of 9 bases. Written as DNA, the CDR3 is TGTGCCAGCAGCATGGCTCGTTCTGGAAACACCATATATTTT. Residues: CASSMARSGNTIYF.

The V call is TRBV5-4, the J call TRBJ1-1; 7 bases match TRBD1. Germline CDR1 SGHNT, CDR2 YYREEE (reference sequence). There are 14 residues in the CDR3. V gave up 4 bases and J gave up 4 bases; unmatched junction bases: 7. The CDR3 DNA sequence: TGTGCCAGCAGCGTCCAGGGGGTTCCCACTGAAGCTTTCTTT. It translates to CASSVQGVPTEAFF. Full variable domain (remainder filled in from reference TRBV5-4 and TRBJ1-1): ETGVTQSPTHLIKTRGQQVTLRCSSQSGHNTVSWYQQALGQGPQFIFQYYREEENGRGNFPPRFSGLQFPNYSSELNVNALELDDSALYLCASSVQGVPTEAFFGQGTRLTVV.

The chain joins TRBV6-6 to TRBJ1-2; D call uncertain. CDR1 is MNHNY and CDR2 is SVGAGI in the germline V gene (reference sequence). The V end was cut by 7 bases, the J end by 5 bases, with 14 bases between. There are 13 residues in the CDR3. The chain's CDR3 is CASTGSEKYGYTF. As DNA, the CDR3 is TGTGCCAGCACCGGCAGTGAGAAGTATGGCTACACCTTC.

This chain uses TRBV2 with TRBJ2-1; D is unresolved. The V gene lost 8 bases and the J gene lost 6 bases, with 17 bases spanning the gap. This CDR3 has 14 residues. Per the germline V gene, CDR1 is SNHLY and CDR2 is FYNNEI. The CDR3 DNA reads TGTGCCAGCTTACGACTGAACTTCCCCAATGAGCAGTTCTTC. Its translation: CASLRLNFPNEQFF.

The CDR3 DNA reads TGTGCCAGCAGCCCCCGACAGGGCTTAGCTGACACTGAAGCTTTCTTT. This translates into CASSPRQGLADTEAFF. The chain links TRBV7-3 to TRBJ1-1, with 7 bases that match TRBD1. The germline gives CDR1 SGHTA, CDR2 FQGTGA. This CDR3 contains 16 residues. J was trimmed by 3 bases and V by 5 bases; bases with no gene match: 12.

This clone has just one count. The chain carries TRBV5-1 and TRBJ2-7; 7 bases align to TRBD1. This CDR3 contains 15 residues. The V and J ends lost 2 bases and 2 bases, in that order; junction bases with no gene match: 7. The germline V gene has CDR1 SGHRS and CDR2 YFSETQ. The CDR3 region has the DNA TGCGCCAGCAGCTTAAAACCGGGACAGACCTACGAGCAGTACTTC. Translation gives CASSLKPGQTYEQYF.

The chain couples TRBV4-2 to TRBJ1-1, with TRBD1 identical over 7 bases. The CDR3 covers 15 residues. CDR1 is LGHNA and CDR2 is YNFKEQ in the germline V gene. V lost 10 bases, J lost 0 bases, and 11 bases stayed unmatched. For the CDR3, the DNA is TGTGCCACCAGACAGGGTATTGATTTGAACACTGAAGCTTTCTTT. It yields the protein CATRQGIDLNTEAFF.

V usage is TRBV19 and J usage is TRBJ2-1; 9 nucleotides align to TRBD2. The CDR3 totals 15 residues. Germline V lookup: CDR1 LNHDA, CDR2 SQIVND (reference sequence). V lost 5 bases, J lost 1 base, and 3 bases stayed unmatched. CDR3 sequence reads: CASSVLAGSYNEQFF. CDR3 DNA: TGTGCCAGTAGTGTCCTAGCGGGGTCCTACAATGAGCAGTTCTTC.